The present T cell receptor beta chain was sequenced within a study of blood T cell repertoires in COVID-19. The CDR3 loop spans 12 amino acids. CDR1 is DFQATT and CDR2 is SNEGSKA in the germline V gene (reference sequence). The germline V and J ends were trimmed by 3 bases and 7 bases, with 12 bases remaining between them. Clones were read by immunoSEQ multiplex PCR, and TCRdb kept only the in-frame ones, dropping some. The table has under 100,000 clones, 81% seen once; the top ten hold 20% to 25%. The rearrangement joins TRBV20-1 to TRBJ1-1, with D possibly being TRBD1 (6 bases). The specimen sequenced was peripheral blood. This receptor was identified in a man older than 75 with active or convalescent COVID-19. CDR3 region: CSASYRAGEAFF. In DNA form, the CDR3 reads TGCAGTGCTAGTTACAGGGCGGGTGAAGCTTTCTTT.